This T cell receptor (beta chain) originates from a study of prognosis after radiotherapy for stage I lung cancer. Overall study: Recruiting of stage I non-small cell lung cancer patients into the study occurred between early 2018 and 2019. Medical inoperability applied to all of the non-small cell lung cancer patients.

This clonotype was recorded at least ten times. Approximately 6 milliliters of peripheral blood were drawn at each of two time points. The CDR3 sequence is 15 residues long. CDR1 and CDR2 (germline): SGHRS, YFSETQ. V was cut by 2 bases and J by 6 bases, with 12 bases left in between. Template was genomic DNA; TCR beta CDR3 amplified in two multiplex PCR rounds. Primers were specific to each TRBV and TRBJ gene in first-round PCR. Via MiXCR, TCRdb re-called the multiplex PCR reads, giving one row per CDR3 protein. The sample shows some 60,000 distinct CDR3 sequences, around 27% of them seen only once. Specimen: PBMCs, collected before or after stereotactic body radiation therapy (not recorded which). The sequence derives from a donor older than 45 with non-small cell lung cancer. The chain couples TRBV5-1 to TRBJ1-6; D is undetermined. The CDR3 nucleotides read TGCGCCAGCAGCTTCGAAGGGTCTCGTAATTCACCCCTCCACTTT. Translation gives CASSFEGSRNSPLHF.